This T cell receptor beta chain was observed in a study of shared clonotypes between healthy human individuals. General observations from the study: Relative to clonotypes present in all four donors, those not shared had lower generation probabilities. The study sampled only blood, and tissue repertoires likely differ. Naive CD4 clonotypes overlapped across a handful of donors at roughly 4.5%.

V lost 6 bases and J lost 7, with 12 bases in between. Germline lookup yields CDR1 MNHEY and CDR2 SMNVEV (reference sequence). The CDR3 contains 12 residues. Notes on this clone: Its specificity is not known.

Naive-designated CD8 cells lacked CD45RO, were positively enriched for CCR7, and omitted terminally differentiated effector memory CD45RA+ cells. Researchers ran the assay at a deep level. Sequenced by immunoSEQ multiplex PCR; TCRdb stores in-frame clones only, minus some. Among some 2.1 million clones listed, roughly 95% were seen once. The receptor's source is a man between 18 and 35 years old in good health. Some clones in this sample may be carry-over from other donors' samples. The sample consisted of naive CD8+ T cells from PBMCs. V gene TRBV27 combines with J gene TRBJ2-5; tentatively, D is TRBD1 or TRBD2 (5 bases each). The CDR3 loop reads CASRGLGVTQYF. The CDR3 DNA sequence: TGTGCCAGCAGGGGATTGGGGGTGACCCAGTACTTC.